This T cell receptor beta chain was recovered during a study of T cells after posttransplantation cyclophosphamide. Overall study findings and caveats: After PTCy, TRB diversity resembled that of CNI/methotrexate controls. Later post-transplant blood repertoires were often dominated by donor CD8+ memory clones.

The table lists this clone with many counts. Its antigen remains unidentified. Treatment was busulfan-fludarabine conditioning, a marrow graft, and cyclophosphamide on days +3 and +4. Profiled with immunoSEQ multiplex PCR; TCRdb holds only in-frame clones, not every one. The sample gives over 10,000 clones, none seen only once, and the top ten clones hold approximately 26%. The CDR3 runs 15 residues. V dropped 5 bases and J dropped 6 bases, with 19 bases sitting between them. Germline CDR1 LNHDA, CDR2 SQIVND (reference sequence). This TCR was recovered from a female patient between 40 and 55 years old who received an allogeneic stem cell transplant from a related donor, was CMV-positive, and had acute GVHD only. The graft donor may be the source of some T cells. The material sequenced was PBMCs, taken after allogeneic stem cell transplant with posttransplant cyclophosphamide. The rearrangement uses TRBV19 and TRBJ2-5, with D possibly being TRBD1 (6 bases). The CDR3 DNA reads TGTGCCAGTAGTGATAGGAGGACAGACCTGAAGACCCAGTACTTC. Protein: CASSDRRTDLKTQYF. The full variable domain, rest sourced from reference TRBV19 and TRBJ2-5, is DGGITQSPKYLFRKEGQNVTLSCEQNLNHDAMYWYRQDPGQGLRLIYYSQIVNDFQKGDIAEGYSVSREKKESFPLTVTSAQKNPTAFYLCASSDRRTDLKTQYFGPGTRLLVL.